A selection of T cell receptor beta chains follows, all from one sample in a study of CXCR3-negative and CXCR3-positive naive CD8 T cells. For each CDR3 protein, TCRdb gives one entry from its re-call of the 5' RACE reads, without DNA. This table holds roughly 93,000 distinct CDR3 sequences. Sequencing was done on a sample of naive CXCR3+ CD8+ T cells from blood. Receptors originate from a human donor in good health. Some clones in this sample may be carry-over from other donors' samples. Both conserved end residues are part of each CDR3.

v_gene: TRBV7-2; len: 15; j_gene: TRBJ2-7; CDR3aa: CASSPTQGPNYEQYF
v_gene: TRBV27; len: 14; j_gene: TRBJ2-7; CDR3aa: CASSLSLGTYEQYF
v_gene: TRBV5-5; len: 13; j_gene: TRBJ2-1; CDR3aa: CASSDGGYNEQFF
v_gene: TRBV29-1; len: 13; j_gene: TRBJ2-5; CDR3aa: CSVEGSEGETQYF
v_gene: TRBV25-1; len: 15; j_gene: TRBJ2-3; CDR3aa: CASSPTGANTDTQYF
v_gene: TRBV29-1; len: 12; j_gene: TRBJ1-2; CDR3aa: CSVSGQHYGYTF
v_gene: TRBV14; len: 17; j_gene: TRBJ2-7; CDR3aa: CASSHVEYGAQRYEQYF
v_gene: TRBV4-3; len: 16; j_gene: TRBJ2-1; CDR3aa: CASSQGSGRLYNEQFF
v_gene: TRBV7-9; len: 16; j_gene: TRBJ2-5; CDR3aa: CASSLPTGGNQETQYF
v_gene: TRBV12-3/TRBV12-4; len: 13; j_gene: TRBJ1-5; CDR3aa: CASSGTADQPQHF
v_gene: TRBV12-3/TRBV12-4; len: 19; j_gene: TRBJ2-5; CDR3aa: CASSFSGDERGAWQETQYF
v_gene: TRBV20-1; len: 13; j_gene: TRBJ2-7; CDR3aa: CSATSTRAYEQYF
v_gene: TRBV7-9; len: 15; j_gene: TRBJ2-4; CDR3aa: CASSSDLLAKNIQYF
v_gene: TRBV7-6; len: 13; j_gene: TRBJ2-2; CDR3aa: CASSLGGARELFF
v_gene: TRBV7-6; len: 15; j_gene: TRBJ2-1; CDR3aa: CASSAGTAVWDEQFF
v_gene: TRBV12-3/TRBV12-4; len: 15; j_gene: TRBJ1-5; CDR3aa: CASSPTGISNQPQHF
v_gene: TRBV9; len: 13; j_gene: TRBJ2-7; CDR3aa: CASSSSHSYEQYF
v_gene: TRBV24-1; len: 13; j_gene: TRBJ2-7; CDR3aa: CATSDPLEGTLNF
v_gene: TRBV29-1; len: 15; j_gene: TRBJ2-3; CDR3aa: CSVEDWDRSTDTQYF
v_gene: TRBV12-5; len: 16; j_gene: TRBJ1-2; CDR3aa: CASGSLTGGGDSGYTF
v_gene: TRBV5-1; len: 15; j_gene: TRBJ2-3; CDR3aa: CASSLFGGHTDTQYF
v_gene: TRBV12-3/TRBV12-4; len: 15; j_gene: TRBJ1-4; CDR3aa: CASSEDREGIEKLFF
v_gene: TRBV29-1; len: 13; j_gene: TRBJ2-1; CDR3aa: CSVIGTGNNEQFF
v_gene: TRBV7-6; len: 16; j_gene: TRBJ2-3; CDR3aa: CASSLGLAGVIDTQYF
v_gene: TRBV29-1; len: 12; j_gene: TRBJ2-7; CDR3aa: CSVDPADYEQYF
v_gene: TRBV28; len: 18; j_gene: TRBJ2-6; CDR3aa: CASSPYTGSRTGANVLTF
v_gene: TRBV7-9; len: 11; j_gene: TRBJ1-2; CDR3aa: CASSLPYGYTF
v_gene: TRBV14; len: 16; j_gene: TRBJ1-4; CDR3aa: CASSQGLTGLREKLFF